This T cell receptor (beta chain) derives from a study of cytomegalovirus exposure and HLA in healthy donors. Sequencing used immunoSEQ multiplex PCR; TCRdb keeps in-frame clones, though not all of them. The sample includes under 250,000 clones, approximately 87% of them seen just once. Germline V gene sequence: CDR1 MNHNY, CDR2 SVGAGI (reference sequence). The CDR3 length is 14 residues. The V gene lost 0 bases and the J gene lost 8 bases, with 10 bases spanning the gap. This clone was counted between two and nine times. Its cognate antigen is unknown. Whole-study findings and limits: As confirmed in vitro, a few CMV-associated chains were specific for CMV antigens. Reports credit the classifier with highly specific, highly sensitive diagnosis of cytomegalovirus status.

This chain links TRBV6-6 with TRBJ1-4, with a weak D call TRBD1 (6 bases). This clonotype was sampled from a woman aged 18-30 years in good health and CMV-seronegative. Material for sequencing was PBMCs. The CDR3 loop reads CASSYSRRGEKLFF. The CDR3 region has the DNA TGTGCCAGCAGTTACTCGAGAAGGGGGGAAAAACTGTTTTTT.